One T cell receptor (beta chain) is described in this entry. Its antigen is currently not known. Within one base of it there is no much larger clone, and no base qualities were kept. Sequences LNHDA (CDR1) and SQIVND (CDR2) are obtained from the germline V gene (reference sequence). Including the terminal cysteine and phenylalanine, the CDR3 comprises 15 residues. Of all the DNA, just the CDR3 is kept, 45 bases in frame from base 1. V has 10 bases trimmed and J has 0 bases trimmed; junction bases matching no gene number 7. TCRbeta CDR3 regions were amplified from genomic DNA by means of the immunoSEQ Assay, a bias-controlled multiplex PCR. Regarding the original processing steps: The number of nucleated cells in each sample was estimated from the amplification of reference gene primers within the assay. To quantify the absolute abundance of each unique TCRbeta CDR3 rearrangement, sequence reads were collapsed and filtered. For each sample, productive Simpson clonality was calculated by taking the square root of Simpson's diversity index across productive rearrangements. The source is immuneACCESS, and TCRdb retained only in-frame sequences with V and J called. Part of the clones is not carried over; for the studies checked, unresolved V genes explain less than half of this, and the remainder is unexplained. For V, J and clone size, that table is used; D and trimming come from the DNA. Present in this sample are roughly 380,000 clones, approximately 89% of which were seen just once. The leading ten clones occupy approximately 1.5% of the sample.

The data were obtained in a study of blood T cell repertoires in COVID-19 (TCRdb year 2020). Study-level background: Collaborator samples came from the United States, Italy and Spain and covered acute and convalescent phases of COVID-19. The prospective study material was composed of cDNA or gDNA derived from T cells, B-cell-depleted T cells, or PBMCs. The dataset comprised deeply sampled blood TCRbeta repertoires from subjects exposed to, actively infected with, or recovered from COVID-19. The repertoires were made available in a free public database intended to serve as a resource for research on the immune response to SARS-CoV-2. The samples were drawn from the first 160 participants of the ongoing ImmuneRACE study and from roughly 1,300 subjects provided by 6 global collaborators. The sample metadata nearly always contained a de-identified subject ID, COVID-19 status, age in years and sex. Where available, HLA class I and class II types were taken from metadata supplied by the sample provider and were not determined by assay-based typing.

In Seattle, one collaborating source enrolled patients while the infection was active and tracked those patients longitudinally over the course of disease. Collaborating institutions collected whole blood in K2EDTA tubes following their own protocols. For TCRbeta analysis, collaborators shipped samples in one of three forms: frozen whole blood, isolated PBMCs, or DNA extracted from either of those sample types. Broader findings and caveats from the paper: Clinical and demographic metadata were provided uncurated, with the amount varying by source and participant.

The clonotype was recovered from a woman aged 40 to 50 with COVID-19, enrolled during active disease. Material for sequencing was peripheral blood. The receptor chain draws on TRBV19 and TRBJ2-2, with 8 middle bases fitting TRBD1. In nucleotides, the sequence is TGTGCCACTAAGGGACAGGCAACGAACACCGGGGAGCTGTTTTTT. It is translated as CATKGQATNTGELFF.